The entry below gives a single T cell receptor beta chain sequence along with its context. This clone was seen a few times. No antigen is known for it. The sample holds no much larger clone one base away, and base qualities are not on file. This entry comes from a study of blood T cell repertoires in COVID-19 (dated by TCRdb to 2019 to 2021). Describing the broader study: Samples from collaborators originated in the United States, Italy and Spain and spanned both the acute and convalescent phases of COVID-19. Where available, HLA class I and class II types were taken from metadata supplied by the sample provider and were not determined by assay-based typing. The repertoires were released in a freely available public database meant as a resource for research on the immune response to SARS-CoV-2. Subjects who had been exposed to COVID-19, were actively infected with it, or had recovered from it provided the deeply sampled blood TCRbeta repertoires that made up the dataset. The sample metadata nearly always contained a de-identified subject ID, COVID-19 status, age in years and sex. The prospective study material was composed of cDNA or gDNA derived from T cells, B-cell-depleted T cells, or PBMCs. The samples were drawn from the first 160 participants of the ongoing ImmuneRACE study and from 1,254 subjects provided by 6 global collaborators.

What the study reported, not specific to this receptor: Clinical and demographic metadata were provided uncurated, with the amount varying by source and participant.

The immunoSEQ Assay, a bias-controlled multiplex PCR, was used to amplify TCRbeta CDR3 regions from genomic DNA. In the source study's methods: Within the assay, amplification of reference gene primers was used to estimate how many nucleated cells each sample contained. To quantify the absolute abundance of each unique TCRbeta CDR3 rearrangement, sequence reads were collapsed and filtered. For each sample, productive Simpson clonality was calculated as the square root of Simpson's diversity index over productive rearrangements. TCRdb carries this immuneACCESS record with in-frame sequences only. Its versions omit some clonotypes, under half of them owing to an unresolved V gene in the studies checked, with the rest unexplained. V, J and clone size are taken as reported in that table, and D and trimming were inferred from the DNA itself. This sample gives more than 80,000 clones in total; around 90% of them show up just once. The ten largest clones take up around 20% of the sample.

The CDR3 measures 17 amino acids from cysteine to phenylalanine. CDR3 DNA is the only sequence kept; it has 51 bases, read in frame from the first base. The germline V gene encodes CDR1 SGHRS and CDR2 YFSETQ. The germline V end is reduced by 2 bases and the J end by 1 base; junction bases left unmatched: 6. One collaborating source in Seattle enrolled patients while the patients were actively infected and followed the patients over time throughout the course of disease. Whole blood was collected in K2EDTA tubes by collaborating institutions according to the institutions' own protocols. Collaborator samples were shipped for TCRbeta analysis as frozen whole blood, isolated PBMCs, or DNA extracted from either sample type.

This TCR derives from a woman aged 55-70 years with COVID-19, enrolled during active disease. Sequenced input: peripheral blood. The chain uses TRBV5-1 and TRBJ1-6; TRBD1 matches 7 bases in the middle. CDR3 loop: CASSLWGQQSYNSPLHF. The DNA sequence is as follows: TGCGCCAGCAGCTTATGGGGACAGCAGTCCTATAATTCACCCCTCCACTTT. The reference TRBV5-1 and TRBJ1-6 proteins fill in what lies around the CDR3, so the full variable domain reads KAGVTQTPRYLIKTRGQQVTLSCSPISGHRSVSWYQQTPGQGLQFLFEYFSETQRNKGNFPGRFSGRQFSNSRSEMNVSTLELGDSALYLCASSLWGQQSYNSPLHFGNGTRLTVT.